Listed below are T cell receptor beta chains from one sample, sequenced in a study of T cells in Graves' hyperthyroidism and ophthalmopathy. TCRdb called the multiplex PCR reads again in MiXCR, with one record for every CDR3 protein. The profile shows under 450,000 distinct CDR3 sequences, 15% to 19% of them singletons. The material sequenced was blood. The receptors come from a woman under 30 with Graves' hyperthyroidism. The CDR3 runs from the conserved cysteine through the conserved F or W. Fields, in order: J gene, D gene, clone size, V gene, CDR3 DNA, CDR3 protein. A D gene is named only where the DNA matches it firmly. Part of the rows lack a size; the others show once, few, many or a class for expanded clones.

TRBJ2-3	TRBD2	NA	TRBV7-9	TGTGCCAGCAGCTCAAGGACTAGCGGGGGGGCCCATACGCAGTATTTT	CASSSRTSGGAHTQYF
TRBJ2-7	NA	NA	TRBV4-2	TGTGCCAGCAGCCAAGACGGTGGAGGGAGGCCCTCCTACGAGCAGTACTTC	CASSQDGGGRPSYEQYF
TRBJ2-1	TRBD2	NA	TRBV25-1	TGTGCCAGCAGTAAAATAGGGGTACTAGCGGGAGATGAGCAGTTCTTC	CASSKIGVLAGDEQFF
TRBJ2-1	TRBD1	many	TRBV29-1	TGCAGCGTTCCCACGTCCGGACAGGGGACTTGGTCGAACTACAATGAGCAGTTCTTC	CSVPTSGQGTWSNYNEQFF
TRBJ1-1	NA	NA	TRBV19	TGTGCCAGTAGTATAGATCAGAGGCCTCTGAGCACTGAAGCTTTCTTT	CASSIDQRPLSTEAFF
TRBJ2-7	NA	many	TRBV18	TGTGCCAGCTCACCGCAGGGCCAAAACTACGAGCAGTACTTC	CASSPQGQNYEQYF
TRBJ1-2	NA	many	TRBV6-5	TGTGCCAGCAGTTACCAGGGAACTCCCAATGGCTACACCTTC	CASSYQGTPNGYTF
TRBJ2-7	NA	many	TRBV12-5	TGTGCTAGTGGTTTGGTTGTCAGGGGTTCCTACGAGCAGTACTTC	CASGLVVRGSYEQYF
TRBJ2-4	NA	many	TRBV29-1	TGCAGCGTCCGCAGCCCGGGCCCCTATATTAGCCAAGGCATTCAGTACTTC	CSVRSPGPYISQGIQYF
TRBJ1-3	NA	NA	TRBV4-1	TGCGCCAGCAGCCAAGTCGGAGCCTTTCTCTCTGGAAACACCATATATTTT	CASSQVGAFLSGNTIYF
TRBJ1-5	TRBD1	few	TRBV19	TGTGCCAGTAGTATAGGGGACAGGGCCTTCAATCAGCCCCAGCATTTT	CASSIGDRAFNQPQHF
TRBJ2-1	TRBD2	many	TRBV3-1	TGTGCCAGCAGCCAAGATGGGGGACTAGCGGGGGGTCAGAGATCCTACAATGAGCAGTTCTTC	CASSQDGGLAGGQRSYNEQFF
TRBJ2-3	NA	NA	TRBV9	TGTGCCAGCTCTCCGGGGGAACAAGATACGCAGTATTTT	CASSPGEQDTQYF
TRBJ2-4	TRBD1	NA	TRBV12-3/TRBV12-4	TGTGCCAGCAGTTCCACAGGGGGCAAAAACATTCAGTACTTC	CASSSTGGKNIQYF
TRBJ2-2	NA	few	TRBV19	TGTGCCAGTAGTATACCGGGAGTCTCAACCGGGGAGCTGTTTTTT	CASSIPGVSTGELFF
TRBJ2-5	NA	many	TRBV20-1	TGCAGTGCCGCCCTTCGGGCGGACCAAGAGACCCAGTACTTC	CSAALRADQETQYF
TRBJ2-1	NA	many	TRBV6-1	TGTGCCAGCAGGACAGCCGGGACCTCGTCCTACAATGAGCAGTTCTTC	CASRTAGTSSYNEQFF
TRBJ2-3	TRBD2	NA	TRBV11-2	TGTGCCAGCAGCGTCAGAACCGGGACTAGCGGCAGCACAGATACGCAGTATTTT	CASSVRTGTSGSTDTQYF
TRBJ1-3	NA	many	TRBV6-2/TRBV6-3	TGTGCCAGCAGGGAGACTGGAAACACCATATATTTT	CASRETGNTIYF
TRBJ1-6	NA	many	TRBV27	TGTGCCAGCAGTTTGGATCTCCCCCCGCTAAATTCACCCCTCCACTTT	CASSLDLPPLNSPLHF
TRBJ2-2	NA	many	TRBV20-1	TGCAGTGCTAGGGGGCGCGGCGCAAACACCGGGGAGCTGTTTTTT	CSARGRGANTGELFF
TRBJ1-2	TRBD1	NA	TRBV3-1	TGTGCCAGCAGTCAGGTAGCTGCAGGGGGCCCCTATGGCTACACCTTC	CASSQVAAGGPYGYTF
TRBJ1-2	NA	many	TRBV3-1	TGTGCCAGCAGCCAAGATTTAGAGAGGGTCTCGGGCTACACCTTC	CASSQDLERVSGYTF
TRBJ2-7	NA	few	TRBV14	TGTGCCAGCAGCCAAGTCCCGGGCGCCTGGGACCCCAACGAGCAGTACTTC	CASSQVPGAWDPNEQYF
TRBJ2-3	NA	many	TRBV9	TGTGCCAGCAGCCCTTGGGTAGTTACAGATACGCAGTATTTT	CASSPWVVTDTQYF
TRBJ2-5	NA	few	TRBV10-1	TGCGCCAGCAGTGATGGCGCCGTCTGGTCATTGGAGACCCAGTACTTC	CASSDGAVWSLETQYF
TRBJ2-2	NA	many	TRBV7-8	TGTGCCAGCAGCACCCCTAGTCACACCGGGGAGCTGTTTTTT	CASSTPSHTGELFF
TRBJ1-2	TRBD1	many	TRBV5-1	TGCGCCAGCAGCTTATTTGGACAGGGCGGCTATGGCTACACCTTC	CASSLFGQGGYGYTF
TRBJ2-1	TRBD2	many	TRBV12-3/TRBV12-4	TGTGCCAGCAGCCCGCCCCGCCGACTAGCGGGTACAAGGGATGAGCAGTTCTTC	CASSPPRRLAGTRDEQFF
TRBJ2-5	NA	many	TRBV12-3/TRBV12-4	TGTGCCAGCAGTTTAGCGCAGGAAACGGGTCAGTACTTC	CASSLAQETGQYF
TRBJ2-5	TRBD2	many	TRBV2	TGTGCCAGCACCAAAGCGGGGGCGTACCAAGAGACCCAGTACTTC	CASTKAGAYQETQYF
TRBJ2-7	NA	many	TRBV7-3	TGTGCCAGCAGCTTAACGGGGGGCCAGGAGCAGTACTTC	CASSLTGGQEQYF
TRBJ1-2	NA	many	TRBV12-3/TRBV12-4	TGTGCCAGCAGTTTAGTGGGGGGCGGTAGTAAGGGTGGCTACACCTTC	CASSLVGGGSKGGYTF
TRBJ2-7	TRBD2	NA	TRBV4-1	TGCGCCAGCAGCCAGGAGGGACTAGCGGTTTTAGGCTACGAGCAGTACTTC	CASSQEGLAVLGYEQYF
TRBJ2-2	TRBD2	many	TRBV11-3	TGTGCCAGCAAGGACCCGGATAGCGGGACCGGGGAGCTGTTTTTT	CASKDPDSGTGELFF
TRBJ1-2	NA	many	TRBV2	TGTGCCAGCAGTGAAGTGTCGGACTACACCTTC	CASSEVSDYTF
TRBJ1-3	TRBD1	NA	TRBV6-1	TGTGCCAGCCTTGCAGGGGGCTCTGGAAACACCATATATTTT	CASLAGGSGNTIYF
TRBJ1-4	TRBD1	NA	TRBV12-5	TGTGCTAGTGGTGCCTCATCCGGGACAGCCTTGGGAAAACTGTTTTTT	CASGASSGTALGKLFF
TRBJ2-5	NA	many	TRBV27	TGTGCCAGCCGTACAGGGCCCCAAGAGACCCAGTACTTC	CASRTGPQETQYF
TRBJ1-2	NA	many	TRBV7-2	TGTGCCAGCAGCTTAGATTCGGAGGGCTACACCTTC	CASSLDSEGYTF
TRBJ2-3	NA	many	TRBV11-2	TGTGCCAGCAGCCCCGCAGGAGCCTCAGATACGCAGTATTTT	CASSPAGASDTQYF
TRBJ1-3	NA	many	TRBV12-3/TRBV12-4	TGTGCCAGCAGTCTTAGAACAGGGACAGGAAACACCATATATTTT	CASSLRTGTGNTIYF
TRBJ2-2	NA	NA	TRBV27	TGTGCCAGCCTTCGGGAGCTGTTTTTT	CASLRELFF
TRBJ1-1	NA	NA	TRBV3-1	TGTGCCAGCAGCCTTGAAGCCTGGGGGGGCGGGCGAGCTTTCTTT	CASSLEAWGGGRAFF
TRBJ2-1	NA	many	TRBV2	TGTGCCAGCAGCGGGCATAGCTCCTACAATGAGCAGTTCTTC	CASSGHSSYNEQFF
TRBJ1-2	TRBD1	NA	TRBV5-4	TGTGCCAGCAGCTGGGCAGGGGGCAACGGCTACACCTTC	CASSWAGGNGYTF
TRBJ1-5	NA	many	TRBV15	TGTGCCACCAGCAGGCTACATGGCTATCAGCCCCAGCATTTT	CATSRLHGYQPQHF
TRBJ1-6	TRBD1	few	TRBV30	TGTGCCTGCACCCCCGGGACAGGCTATTCACCCCTCCACTTT	CACTPGTGYSPLHF
TRBJ2-7	NA	NA	TRBV7-9	TGTGCCAGCAGCATAGGGGACGAGGCGCCCTACGAGCAGTACTTC	CASSIGDEAPYEQYF
TRBJ2-5	NA	many	TRBV3-1	TGTGCCAGCAGCCCGGGGCTAAGCGAGACCCAGTACTTC	CASSPGLSETQYF
TRBJ2-3	TRBD2	many	TRBV3-1	TGTGCCAGCAGCCAAGATCTTGTAGGCGGGGGGGCCAGGGATACGCAGTATTTT	CASSQDLVGGGARDTQYF
TRBJ2-7	TRBD1	NA	TRBV18	TGTGCCAGCTCACCCCGGACAGGGAACGACGAGCAGTACTTC	CASSPRTGNDEQYF
TRBJ2-1	TRBD2	many	TRBV20-1	TGCAGTGTGACCGGCGGGAGCGCTGCTAGCTCCTACAATGAGCAGTTCTTC	CSVTGGSAASSYNEQFF
TRBJ1-4	NA	few	TRBV19	TGTGCCAGTACTCAAAGGGGCGGTGGAAGTGAAAAACTGTTTTTT	CASTQRGGGSEKLFF
TRBJ1-2	TRBD1	many	TRBV10-2	TGCGCCAGCACCGCGACCAGGGGGCGGGGAGGCTACACCTTC	CASTATRGRGGYTF
TRBJ1-5	NA	few	TRBV28	TGTGCCAGCAGTTACTCAAATTCCTTTAGGCCCCAGCATTTT	CASSYSNSFRPQHF
TRBJ2-3	NA	many	TRBV11-2	TGTGCCAGCAGCCCGGTGGGGGGGCAAGATACGCAGTATTTT	CASSPVGGQDTQYF